A single sample is the source of the 22 T cell receptor beta chains below, sequenced in a study of CD8 T cells in ankylosing spondylitis. Study conclusions and caveats: It appeared that ankylosing spondylitis blood was characterized by a TCR beta motif of several highly homologous variants.

The antigens these receptors bind are not known. TCRdb analysed the 5' RACE reads with MiXCR anew, one entry per CDR3 protein. The repertoire consists of over 200,000 distinct CDR3 sequences, with around 20% occurring once and the leading ten covering roughly 42%. Sample: blood, either unsorted or a sorted T cell fraction (not recorded which). Every receptor here comes from a male donor with ankylosing spondylitis.

This clonotype was counted between two and nine times. The chain recombines TRBV7-2 with TRBJ2-3; D might be TRBD1 (5 bases). Germline V gene sequence: CDR1 SGHTA, CDR2 FQGNSA. V was pared by 6 bases and J by 0 bases, with 16 bases between. CDR3 size: 16 residues. CDR3 coding DNA: TGTGCCAGCAGTAACCGGTTGGACACTAGCACAGATACGCAGTATTTT. It translates to CASSNRLDTSTDTQYF.

The rearrangement links TRBV27 to TRBJ1-1; the D is unclear. Germline values: CDR1 MNHEY, CDR2 SMNVEV (reference sequence). The CDR3 contains 15 residues. Deletions cut 5 bases from V and 4 bases from J, with 17 bases between. The CDR3 nucleotides are TGTGCCAGCAGTGCGACCCCCCTCGGGAGCACTGAAGCTTTCTTT. This translates into CASSATPLGSTEAFF.

The chain uses TRBV20-1 and TRBJ2-1, with no clear D. Germline-derived CDR1 and CDR2 are DFQATT and SNEGSKA (reference sequence). The length of the CDR3 is 13 residues. V was clipped by 5 bases and J by 8 bases, with 16 bases between them. CDR3 sequence: CSAETYRHYEQFF. DNA of the CDR3: TGCAGTGCTGAAACTTATAGACATTATGAGCAGTTCTTC.

This clonotype was seen a handful of times. V is TRBV7-3 and J is TRBJ1-1; D remains unclear. The V end was cut by 0 bases, the J end by 5 bases, with 13 bases between. Germline loops: CDR1 SGHTA, CDR2 FQGTGA. This CDR3 contains 15 residues. In nucleotides, the CDR3 is TGTGCCAGCAGCTTAACTGTGTCGGGGTGGACTGAAGCTTTCTTT. Amino acids: CASSLTVSGWTEAFF.

DNA of the CDR3: TGCGCCAGCAGCCAAGTTCAGGGAAAGGAGACCCAGTACTTC. This gives the protein CASSQVQGKETQYF. This rearrangement joins TRBV4-1 to TRBJ2-5, with a tentative D call TRBD1 (5 bases). CDR1 and CDR2 from the germline V gene are MGHRA and YSYEKL. The CDR3 loop spans 14 amino acids. The germline V and J ends were trimmed by 1 base and 5 bases, with 11 bases remaining between them.

The chain recombines TRBV4-3 with TRBJ2-1; D uncertain. The CDR3 has 12 residues. Germline V gene lookup returns CDR1 LGHNA and CDR2 YSLEER. V lost 0 bases and J 10 bases, leaving 7 bases between the germline ends. The DNA of the CDR3 is TGCGCCAGCAGCCAAGATGTAAGGGAGCAGTTCTTC. Protein product: CASSQDVREQFF.

This clonotype was observed many times. The chain's CDR3 is CASSPGFYEQYF. DNA of the CDR3: TGTGCCAGCAGCCCCGGGTTCTACGAGCAGTACTTC. V and J are TRBV12-3 or TRBV12-4 and TRBJ2-7; D ambiguous. The CDR3 extends over 12 amino acids. V was cut by 6 bases and J by 3 bases, with 9 bases left in between.

The genes are TRBV27 and TRBJ1-2, with a weak D call TRBD1 (6 bases). CDR1 is MNHEY and CDR2 is SMNVEV in the germline V gene (reference sequence). V dropped 4 bases and J dropped 1 base, with 10 bases sitting between them. CDR3 size: 14 residues. The DNA for the CDR3 is TGTGCCAGCAGTTGGACAGCCGGTAACTATGGCTACACCTTC. Translating gives CASSWTAGNYGYTF.

V usage is TRBV4-1 and J usage is TRBJ1-1, with D unclear. V dropped 0 bases and J dropped 7 bases, with 15 bases sitting between them. Germline V CDR1 and CDR2: MGHRA, YSYEKL. The CDR3 consists of 15 residues. The CDR3 reads CASSQEPSGRVEAFF. DNA of the CDR3: TGCGCCAGCAGCCAAGAGCCCTCTGGCCGGGTTGAAGCTTTCTTT.

The CDR3 loop reads CASSESGGDTEAFF. Written as DNA, the CDR3 is TGTGCCAGCAGTGAATCAGGGGGGGACACTGAAGCTTTCTTT. The rearrangement joins TRBV25-1 to TRBJ1-1; 7 bases map to TRBD1. This CDR3 comprises 14 residues. The germline V gene encodes CDR1 MGHDK and CDR2 SYGVNS. J gave up 3 bases and V 1 base, and 2 bases lay outside the gene matches.

In its sample, this clonotype was seen many times. V is TRBV29-1 and J is TRBJ2-5; the D is unclear. CDR3 size: 17 residues. V was cut by 2 bases and J by 3 bases, with 22 bases left in between. The germline gives CDR1 SQVTM, CDR2 ANQGSEA. The CDR3 bases are TGCAGCGTTGAAAAGTTTTCGGGTAGGGATGAAGAAGAGACCCAGTACTTC. Translated: CSVEKFSGRDEEETQYF.

The CDR3 nucleotides are TGTGCCAGCAGCTCATCAGGCCGGGAGTATGGCTACACCTTC. It translates to CASSSSGREYGYTF. This chain connects TRBV12-3 or TRBV12-4 to TRBJ1-2; D gene unclear. Deletions cut 6 bases from V and 5 bases from J, with 16 bases between. CDR3 length: 14 amino acids.

This clonotype has just a few counts. The chain links TRBV9 to TRBJ2-1; a weak D match, TRBD2 (6 bases). The germline gives CDR1 SGDLS, CDR2 YYNGEE. The CDR3 extends over 13 amino acids. The V and J ends lost 0 bases and 9 bases respectively, with 10 bases between them. The CDR3 here is CASSVGGVGEQFF. The CDR3 DNA is TGTGCCAGCAGCGTAGGCGGGGTGGGTGAGCAGTTCTTC.

The chain combines TRBV20-1 with TRBJ2-3; 7 nucleotides line up with TRBD2. V shed 4 bases and J 4 bases; nucleotides not matched to a gene: 17. The CDR3 spans 17 residues. Germline V gene data show CDR1 as DFQATT and CDR2 as SNEGSKA (reference sequence). The CDR3 bases are TGCAGTGCTATTTTGGCGGGAGTGGGTATTGCTGCAGATACGCAGTATTTT. It specifies CSAILAGVGIAADTQYF.

This clonotype was detected ten times or more. The chain combines TRBV6-5 with TRBJ2-1, with D possibly being TRBD1 (7 bases). Trimming left V 2 bases short and J 7 bases short, with 18 bases between. In germline, CDR1 is MNHEY, CDR2 SVGAGI. This CDR3 contains 16 residues. This CDR3 reads CASSYLTGEEWNEQFF. The CDR3 nucleotides read TGTGCCAGCAGTTACCTTACAGGGGAGGAGTGGAATGAGCAGTTCTTC.

CDR3 nucleotides: TGTGCCACCAGCAGAGATCAACTAGCGGGGGCCTACGAGCAGTACTTC. Its translation: CATSRDQLAGAYEQYF. V gene TRBV15 combines with J gene TRBJ2-7; TRBD2 agrees at 11 bases. The ends lost 0 bases at V and 2 bases at J; junction bases unmatched: 3. The CDR3 extends over 16 amino acids. Looked up from germline, CDR1 is LNHNV and CDR2 is YYDKDF (reference sequence).

The rearrangement joins TRBV11-2 to TRBJ2-7; TRBD1 agrees at 7 bases. The CDR3 extends over 15 amino acids. Germline CDR1 and CDR2: SGHAT and FQNNGV. J was trimmed by 1 base and V by 2 bases; bases with no gene match: 5. CDR3 in amino acids: CASSLSTGWSYEQYF. CDR3 DNA sequence: TGTGCCAGCAGCTTATCGACAGGGTGGTCCTACGAGCAGTACTTC.

This clonotype was recorded a few times. The V and J genes are TRBV6-2 or TRBV6-3 and TRBJ1-5, with D hard to call. V was pared by 5 bases and J by 2 bases, with 13 bases between. The CDR3 covers 15 residues. The germline V gene encodes CDR1 MNHEY and CDR2 SVGEGT. CDR3 sequence: CASSAPTAGNQPQHF. CDR3 DNA: TGTGCCAGCAGTGCCCCTACAGCGGGCAATCAGCCCCAGCATTTT.

The rearrangement uses TRBV5-4 and TRBJ2-3; 8 bases match TRBD2. J lost 10 bases, V lost 3 bases, and 16 bases had no gene match. Germline CDR1 SGHNT, CDR2 YYREEE (reference sequence). The CDR3 totals 16 residues. The CDR3 loop is CASSSTSGAFLGAQYF. As DNA, the CDR3 is TGTGCCAGCAGCTCCACTAGCGGAGCTTTTCTTGGAGCGCAGTATTTT. Supplemented by reference TRBV5-4 and TRBJ2-3, the full variable domain reads ETGVTQSPTHLIKTRGQQVTLRCSSQSGHNTVSWYQQALGQGPQFIFQYYREEENGRGNFPPRFSGLQFPNYSSELNVNALELDDSALYLCASSSTSGAFLGAQYFGPGTRLTVL.

This clonotype showed up just a few times. J is TRBJ1-1 and V is TRBV4-1, with D possibly TRBD1 on 5 matching bases. Germline V CDR1 and CDR2: MGHRA, YSYEKL. There are 14 residues in the CDR3. Trimming cost V 0 bases and J 6 bases, with 11 bases left between them. Here the CDR3 reads CASSQDGGWAEAFF. For the CDR3, the DNA is TGCGCCAGCAGCCAAGATGGGGGTTGGGCTGAAGCTTTCTTT.

In its sample, this clonotype was seen a few times. J is TRBJ2-1 and V is TRBV4-3, with 7 bases fitting TRBD2. The CDR3 runs to 17 residues. Per germline, CDR1 LGHNA and CDR2 YSLEER. The trim removed 2 bases at V and 4 bases at J, leaving 11 bases unmatched. CDR3 nucleotide sequence: TGCGCCAGCAGCCAATCCGAGTCCGGGGGGTGGTACAATGAGCAGTTCTTC. Encoded protein: CASSQSESGGWYNEQFF.

This clonotype appeared a few times. V and J are TRBV11-1 and TRBJ2-7; D possibly matches TRBD1 or TRBD2 (5 bases each). Germline assignment: CDR1 SGHAT and CDR2 FQDESV (reference sequence). This CDR3 comprises 15 residues. Trimming pared 1 base from V and 3 bases from J, leaving 13 bases between. This CDR3 reads CASSLDWGKVYEQYF. Here the CDR3 DNA reads TGTGCCAGCAGCTTAGACTGGGGGAAAGTCTACGAGCAGTACTTC.